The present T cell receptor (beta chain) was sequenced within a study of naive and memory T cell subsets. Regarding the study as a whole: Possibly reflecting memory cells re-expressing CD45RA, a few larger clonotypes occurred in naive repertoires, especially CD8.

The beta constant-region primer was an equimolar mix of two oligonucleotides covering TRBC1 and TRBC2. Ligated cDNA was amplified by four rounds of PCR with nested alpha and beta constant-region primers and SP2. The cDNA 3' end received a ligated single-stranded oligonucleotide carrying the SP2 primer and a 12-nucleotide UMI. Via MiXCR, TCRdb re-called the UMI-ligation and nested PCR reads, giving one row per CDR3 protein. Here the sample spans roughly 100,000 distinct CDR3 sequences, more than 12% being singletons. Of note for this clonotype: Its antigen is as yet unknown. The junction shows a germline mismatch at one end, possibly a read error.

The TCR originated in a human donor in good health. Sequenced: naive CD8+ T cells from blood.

DNA of the CDR3: TGCGCCAGCAGCCCTCGTGGGTCAGGGACAGGATCGCCCGGGAAGCTGTTTTTT. It codes for CASSPRGSGTGSPGKLFF. This chain links TRBV4-3 with TRBJ2-2, with 8 bases lining up with TRBD1. The V gene's germline CDR1 is LGHNA and CDR2 YSLEER. This CDR3 comprises 18 residues.